The 2 T cell receptor beta chains below all came from one sample that was sequenced in a study of blood T cell repertoires in COVID-19 (dated by TCRdb to the early 2020s). Preparation of the library involved the immunoSEQ multiplex PCR assay. This immuneACCESS table, as held by TCRdb, lists in-frame sequences with V and J called but not all clones. Of the missing ones, under half trace to an unresolved V gene in checked studies; the others have no known cause. The sample table lists 95,000 to 100,000 clones, around nine tenths of them with a count of one. Roughly 4.2% of the sample lies in the top ten. Sequenced input: peripheral blood. Receptors originate from a human donor with COVID-19, enrolled during active disease. The donor label of this sample is uncertain.

The chain carries TRBV6-2 or TRBV6-3 and TRBJ1-3; the match to TRBD1 covers 10 bases. Germline values: CDR1 MNHEY, CDR2 SVGEGT. Trimming cost V 4 bases and J 2 bases; bases outside gene matches: 5. CDR3 length: 16 amino acids. The CDR3 region has the DNA TGTGCCAGCAGTTCTTCCGACAGGGGGCCTGGAAACACCATATATTTT. Residues: CASSSSDRGPGNTIYF.

The J gene is TRBJ2-1, the V gene TRBV2, with a weak D call TRBD2 (6 bases). The V end was cut by 7 bases, the J end by 0 bases, with 10 bases between. Germline V gene lookup returns CDR1 SNHLY and CDR2 FYNNEI. The CDR3 covers 14 residues. The CDR3 loop reads CASMGGISYNEQFF. The CDR3 nucleotides read TGTGCCAGCATGGGGGGAATCTCCTACAATGAGCAGTTCTTC.